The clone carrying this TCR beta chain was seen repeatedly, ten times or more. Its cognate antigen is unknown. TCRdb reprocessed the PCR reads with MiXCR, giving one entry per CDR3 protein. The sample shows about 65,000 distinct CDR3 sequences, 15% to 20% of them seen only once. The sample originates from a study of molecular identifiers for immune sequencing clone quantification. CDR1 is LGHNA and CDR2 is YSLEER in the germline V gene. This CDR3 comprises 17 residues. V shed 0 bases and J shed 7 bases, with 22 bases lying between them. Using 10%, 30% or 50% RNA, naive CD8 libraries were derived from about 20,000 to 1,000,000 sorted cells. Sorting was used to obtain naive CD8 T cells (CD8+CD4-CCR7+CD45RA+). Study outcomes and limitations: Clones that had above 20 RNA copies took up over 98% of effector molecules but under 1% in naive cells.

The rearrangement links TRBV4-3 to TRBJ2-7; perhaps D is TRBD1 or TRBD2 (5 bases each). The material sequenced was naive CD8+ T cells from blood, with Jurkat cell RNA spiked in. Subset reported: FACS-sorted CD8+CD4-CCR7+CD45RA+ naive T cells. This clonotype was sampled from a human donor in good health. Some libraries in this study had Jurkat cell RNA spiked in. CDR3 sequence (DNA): TGCGCCAGCAGCCAAGATTTTTTATCGGTTTCGGGGCAGGAGCAGTACTTC. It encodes CASSQDFLSVSGQEQYF.